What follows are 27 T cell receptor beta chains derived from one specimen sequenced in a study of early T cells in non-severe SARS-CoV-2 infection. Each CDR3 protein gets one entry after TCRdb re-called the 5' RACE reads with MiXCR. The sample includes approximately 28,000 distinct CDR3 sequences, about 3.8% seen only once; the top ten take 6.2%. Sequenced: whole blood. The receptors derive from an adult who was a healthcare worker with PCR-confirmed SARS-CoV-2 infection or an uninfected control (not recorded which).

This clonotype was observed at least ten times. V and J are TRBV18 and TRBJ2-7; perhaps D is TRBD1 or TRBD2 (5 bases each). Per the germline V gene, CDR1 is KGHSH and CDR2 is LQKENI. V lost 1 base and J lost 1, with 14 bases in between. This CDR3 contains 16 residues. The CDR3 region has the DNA TGTGCCAGCTCACCACTCAAGGGACGCCGATCCTACGAGCAGTACTTC. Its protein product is CASSPLKGRRSYEQYF.

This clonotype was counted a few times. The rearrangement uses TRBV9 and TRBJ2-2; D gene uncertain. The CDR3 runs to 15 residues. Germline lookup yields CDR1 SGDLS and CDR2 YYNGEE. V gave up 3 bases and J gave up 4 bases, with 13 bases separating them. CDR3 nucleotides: TGTGCCAGCAGCGAGCGCTTTTCGGGCACCGGGGAGCTGTTTTTT. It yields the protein CASSERFSGTGELFF.

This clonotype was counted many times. CDR3 DNA: TGCAGTGCTAGCGGACTAGCGGAAGAGACCCAGTACTTC. Translated, it gives CSASGLAEETQYF. The chain carries TRBV20-1 and TRBJ2-5; 10 positions match TRBD2. Germline V gene lookup returns CDR1 DFQATT and CDR2 SNEGSKA (reference sequence). J was trimmed by 3 bases and V by 3 bases; bases with no gene match: 1. The CDR3 loop spans 13 amino acids.

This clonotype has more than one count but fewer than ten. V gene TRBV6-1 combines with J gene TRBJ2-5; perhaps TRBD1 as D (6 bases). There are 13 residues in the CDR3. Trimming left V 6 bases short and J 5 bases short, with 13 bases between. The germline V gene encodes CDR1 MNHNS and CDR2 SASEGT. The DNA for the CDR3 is TGTGCCAGCAGAAGGGGGACGCGGGAGACCCAGTACTTC. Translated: CASRRGTRETQYF.

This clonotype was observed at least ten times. CDR3 sequence reads: CASSLRGSIQYF. Written as DNA, the CDR3 is TGTGCCAGCAGCTTGAGGGGAAGCATTCAGTACTTC. The V and J genes are TRBV7-2 and TRBJ2-4; D is tentatively TRBD1 or TRBD2 (5 bases each). Germline lookup yields CDR1 SGHTA and CDR2 FQGNSA. Trimming pared 3 bases from V and 9 bases from J, leaving 9 bases between. The CDR3 extends over 12 amino acids.

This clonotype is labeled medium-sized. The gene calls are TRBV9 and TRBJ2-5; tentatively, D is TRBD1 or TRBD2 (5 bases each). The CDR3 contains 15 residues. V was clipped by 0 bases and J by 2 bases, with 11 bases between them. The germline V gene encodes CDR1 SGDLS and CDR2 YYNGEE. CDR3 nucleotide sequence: TGTGCCAGCAGCGTAGGACGGGGCTTGCAAGAGACCCAGTACTTC. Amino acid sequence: CASSVGRGLQETQYF.

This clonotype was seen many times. CDR3 sequence reads: CASSSQTEGPYEQYF. The CDR3 nucleotides are TGTGCCAGCAGTTCTCAGACGGAGGGCCCCTACGAGCAGTACTTC. This sequence joins TRBV27 and TRBJ2-7; a weak D match, TRBD2 (6 bases). The ends were cut back, 4 bases at V and 2 bases at J, with 15 bases in the middle. There are 15 residues in the CDR3. Germline loops: CDR1 MNHEY, CDR2 SMNVEV (reference sequence).

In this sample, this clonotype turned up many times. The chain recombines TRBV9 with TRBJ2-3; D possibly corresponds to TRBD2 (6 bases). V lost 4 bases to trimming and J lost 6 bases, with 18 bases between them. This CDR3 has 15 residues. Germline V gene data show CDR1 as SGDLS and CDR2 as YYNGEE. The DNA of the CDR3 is TGTGCCAGCAGCCCTCGAGGAGCCGCGGGGGATACGCAGTATTTT. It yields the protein CASSPRGAAGDTQYF.

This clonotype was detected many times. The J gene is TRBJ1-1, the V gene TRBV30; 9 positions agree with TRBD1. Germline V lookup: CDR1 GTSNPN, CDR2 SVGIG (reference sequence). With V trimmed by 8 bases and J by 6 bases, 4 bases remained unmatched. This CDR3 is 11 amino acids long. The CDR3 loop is CAGTGRAEAFF. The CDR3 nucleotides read TGTGCCGGGACAGGGAGGGCTGAAGCTTTCTTT. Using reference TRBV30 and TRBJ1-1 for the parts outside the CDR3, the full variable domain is SQTIHQWPATLVQPVGSPLSLECTVEGTSNPNLYWYRQAAGRGLQLLFYSVGIGQISSEVPQNLSASRPQDRQFILSSKKLLLSDSGFYLCAGTGRAEAFFGQGTRLTVV.

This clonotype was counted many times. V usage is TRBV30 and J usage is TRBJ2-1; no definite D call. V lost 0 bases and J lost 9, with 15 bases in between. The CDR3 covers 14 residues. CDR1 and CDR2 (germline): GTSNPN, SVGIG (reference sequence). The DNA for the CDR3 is TGTGCCTGGAGTGTCGTGGGAAGGGCCAGTGAGCAGTTCTTC. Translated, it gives CAWSVVGRASEQFF.

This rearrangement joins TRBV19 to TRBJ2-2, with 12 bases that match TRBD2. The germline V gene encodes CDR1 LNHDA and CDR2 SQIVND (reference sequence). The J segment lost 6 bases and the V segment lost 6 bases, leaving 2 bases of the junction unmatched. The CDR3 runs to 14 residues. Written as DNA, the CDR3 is TGTGCCAGTAGGACTAGCGGGAGTCCCGGGGAGCTGTTTTTT. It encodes CASRTSGSPGELFF.

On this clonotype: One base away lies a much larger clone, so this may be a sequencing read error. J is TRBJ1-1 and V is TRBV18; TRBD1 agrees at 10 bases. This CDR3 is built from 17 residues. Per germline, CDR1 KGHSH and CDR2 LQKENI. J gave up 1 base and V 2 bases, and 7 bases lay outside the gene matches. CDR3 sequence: CASSPVPGQGWNTEAFF. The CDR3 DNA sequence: TGTGCCAGCTCACCAGTCCCGGGACAGGGGTGGAACACTGAAGCTTTCTTT.

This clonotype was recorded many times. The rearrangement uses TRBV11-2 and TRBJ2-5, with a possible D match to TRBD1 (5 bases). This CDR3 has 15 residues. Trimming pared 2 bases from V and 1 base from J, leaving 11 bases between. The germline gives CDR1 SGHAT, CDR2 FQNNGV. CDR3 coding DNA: TGTGCCAGCAGCTTACGGACACGAAGCCAAGAGACCCAGTACTTC. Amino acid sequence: CASSLRTRSQETQYF.

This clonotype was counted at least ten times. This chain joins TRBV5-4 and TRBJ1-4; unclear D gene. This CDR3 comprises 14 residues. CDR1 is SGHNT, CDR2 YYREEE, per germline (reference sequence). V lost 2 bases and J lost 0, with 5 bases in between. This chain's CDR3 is CASSFGTTNEKLFF. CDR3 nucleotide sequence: TGTGCCAGCAGCTTTGGTACAACTAATGAAAAACTGTTTTTT.

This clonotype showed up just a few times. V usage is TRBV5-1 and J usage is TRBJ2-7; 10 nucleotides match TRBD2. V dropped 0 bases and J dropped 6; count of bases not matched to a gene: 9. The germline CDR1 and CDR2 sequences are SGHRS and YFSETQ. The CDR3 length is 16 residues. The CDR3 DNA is TGCGCCAGCAGCTTGGGACCTAGCGGGAGAGGTGCCGAGCAGTACTTC. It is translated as CASSLGPSGRGAEQYF. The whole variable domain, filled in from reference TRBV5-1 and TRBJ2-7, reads KAGVTQTPRYLIKTRGQQVTLSCSPISGHRSVSWYQQTPGQGLQFLFEYFSETQRNKGNFPGRFSGRQFSNSRSEMNVSTLELGDSALYLCASSLGPSGRGAEQYFGPGTRLTVT.

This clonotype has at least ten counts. CDR3 amino acids: CAISVLANTEAFF. DNA of the CDR3: TGTGCCATCAGTGTTCTGGCGAACACTGAAGCTTTCTTT. The chain combines TRBV10-3 with TRBJ1-1; no clear D gene. V was trimmed by 4 bases and J by 1 base, leaving 7 bases between them. Germline V CDR1 and CDR2: ENHRY, SYGVKD. The CDR3 has 13 residues.

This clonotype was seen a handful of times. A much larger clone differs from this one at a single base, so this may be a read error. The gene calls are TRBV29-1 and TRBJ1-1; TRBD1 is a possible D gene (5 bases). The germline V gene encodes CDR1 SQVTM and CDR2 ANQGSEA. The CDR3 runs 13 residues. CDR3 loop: CSVIAGWNTETFF. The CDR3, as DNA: TGCAGCGTTATAGCAGGGTGGAACACTGAAACTTTCTTT.

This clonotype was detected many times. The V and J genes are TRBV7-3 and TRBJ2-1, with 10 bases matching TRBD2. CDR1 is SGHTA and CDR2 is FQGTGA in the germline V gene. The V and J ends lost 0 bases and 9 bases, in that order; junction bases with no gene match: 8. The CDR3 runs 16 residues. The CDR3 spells CASSLTLASGSSEQFF. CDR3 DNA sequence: TGTGCCAGCAGCTTAACGTTGGCTAGCGGGAGTAGTGAGCAGTTCTTC.

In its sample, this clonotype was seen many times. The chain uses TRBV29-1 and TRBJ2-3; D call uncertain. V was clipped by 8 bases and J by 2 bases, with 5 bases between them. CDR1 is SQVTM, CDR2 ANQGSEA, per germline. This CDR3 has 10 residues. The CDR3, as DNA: TGCAGCTCTTTCACAGATACGCAGTATTTT. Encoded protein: CSSFTDTQYF.

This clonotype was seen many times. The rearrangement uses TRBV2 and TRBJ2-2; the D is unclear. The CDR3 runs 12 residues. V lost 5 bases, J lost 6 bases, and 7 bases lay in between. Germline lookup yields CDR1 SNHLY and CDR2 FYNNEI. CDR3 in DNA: TGTGCCAGCAGTATGATATCCGGGGAGCTGTTTTTT. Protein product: CASSMISGELFF.

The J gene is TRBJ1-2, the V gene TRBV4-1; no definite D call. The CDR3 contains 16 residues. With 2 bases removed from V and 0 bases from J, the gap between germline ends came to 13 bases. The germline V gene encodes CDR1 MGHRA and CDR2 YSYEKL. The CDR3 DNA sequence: TGCGCCAGCAGCCAACCTCGCGTAACAGCTAACTATGGCTACACCTTC. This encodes CASSQPRVTANYGYTF.

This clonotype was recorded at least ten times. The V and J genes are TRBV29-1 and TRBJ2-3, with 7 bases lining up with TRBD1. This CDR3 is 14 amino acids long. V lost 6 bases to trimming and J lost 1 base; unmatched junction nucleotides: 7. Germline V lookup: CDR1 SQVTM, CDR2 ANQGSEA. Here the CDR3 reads CSVETGYGTDTQYF. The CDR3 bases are TGCAGCGTCGAGACAGGGTACGGCACAGATACGCAGTATTTT.

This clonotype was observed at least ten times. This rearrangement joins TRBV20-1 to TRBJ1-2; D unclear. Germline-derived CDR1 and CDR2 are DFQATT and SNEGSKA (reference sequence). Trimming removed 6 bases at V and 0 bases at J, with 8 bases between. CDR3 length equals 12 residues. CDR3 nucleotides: TGCAGTGCCGAGGGCCCTAACTATGGCTACACCTTC. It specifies CSAEGPNYGYTF.

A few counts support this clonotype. CDR3 sequence (DNA): TGTGCCAGCCTCAGAGCGGGAGGCGGGGAGCAGTACTTC. It yields the protein CASLRAGGGEQYF. The chain carries TRBV6-1 and TRBJ2-7; 9 bases are shared with TRBD2. The CDR3 is made up of 13 amino acids. J gave up 7 bases and V 8 bases, and 9 bases lay outside the gene matches. Germline lookup yields CDR1 MNHNS and CDR2 SASEGT.

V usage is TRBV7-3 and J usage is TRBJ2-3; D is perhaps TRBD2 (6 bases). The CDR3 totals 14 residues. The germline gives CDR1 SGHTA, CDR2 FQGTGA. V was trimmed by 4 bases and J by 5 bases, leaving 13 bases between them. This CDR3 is CASSSRDSLDTQYF. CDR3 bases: TGTGCCAGCAGCTCCCGGGACTCTTTAGATACGCAGTATTTT.

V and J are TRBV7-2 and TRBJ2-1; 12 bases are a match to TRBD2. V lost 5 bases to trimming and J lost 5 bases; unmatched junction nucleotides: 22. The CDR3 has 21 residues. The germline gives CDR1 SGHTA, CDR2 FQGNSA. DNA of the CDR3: TGTGCCAGCAGCGAATTTGGACTAGCGGGAAGACTTACCATTAGAAACAATGAGCAGTTCTTC. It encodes CASSEFGLAGRLTIRNNEQFF.

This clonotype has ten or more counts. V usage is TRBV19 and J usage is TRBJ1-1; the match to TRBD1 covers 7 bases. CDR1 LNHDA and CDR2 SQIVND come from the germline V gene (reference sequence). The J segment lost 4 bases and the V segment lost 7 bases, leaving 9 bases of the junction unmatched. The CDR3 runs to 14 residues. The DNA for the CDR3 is TGTGCCAGTAATAAGGGGGCGCTTTTCACTGAAGCTTTCTTT. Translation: CASNKGALFTEAFF.